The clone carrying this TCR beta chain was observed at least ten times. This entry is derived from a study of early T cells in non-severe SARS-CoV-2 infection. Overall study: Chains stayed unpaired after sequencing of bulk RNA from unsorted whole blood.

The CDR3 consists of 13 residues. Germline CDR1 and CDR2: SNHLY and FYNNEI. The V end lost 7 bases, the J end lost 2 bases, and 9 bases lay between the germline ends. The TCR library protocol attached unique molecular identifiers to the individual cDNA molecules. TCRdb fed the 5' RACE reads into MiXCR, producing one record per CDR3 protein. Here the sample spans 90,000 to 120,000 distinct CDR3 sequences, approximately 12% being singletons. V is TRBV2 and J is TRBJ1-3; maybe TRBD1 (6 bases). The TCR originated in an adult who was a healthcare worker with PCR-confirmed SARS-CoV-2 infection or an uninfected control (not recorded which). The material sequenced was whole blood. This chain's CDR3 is CASKSGAGNTIYF. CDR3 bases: TGTGCCAGCAAGTCAGGGGCTGGAAACACCATATATTTT.